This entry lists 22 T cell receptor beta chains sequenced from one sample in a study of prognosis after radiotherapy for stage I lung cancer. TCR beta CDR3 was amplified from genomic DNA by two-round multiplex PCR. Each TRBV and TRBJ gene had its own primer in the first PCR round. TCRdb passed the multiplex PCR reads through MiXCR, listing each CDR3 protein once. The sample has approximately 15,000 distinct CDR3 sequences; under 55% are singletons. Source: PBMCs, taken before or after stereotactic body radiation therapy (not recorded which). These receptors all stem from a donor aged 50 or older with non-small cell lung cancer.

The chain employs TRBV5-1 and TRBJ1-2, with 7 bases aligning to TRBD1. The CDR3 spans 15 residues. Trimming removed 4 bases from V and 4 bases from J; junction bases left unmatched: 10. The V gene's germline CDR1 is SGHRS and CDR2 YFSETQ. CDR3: CASSPPNRQGYGYTF. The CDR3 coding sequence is TGCGCCAGCAGCCCCCCCAATCGACAGGGCTATGGCTACACCTTC.

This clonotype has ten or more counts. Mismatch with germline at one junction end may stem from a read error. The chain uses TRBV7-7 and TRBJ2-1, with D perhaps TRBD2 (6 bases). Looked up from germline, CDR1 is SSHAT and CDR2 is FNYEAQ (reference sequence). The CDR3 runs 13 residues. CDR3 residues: CASSLNYGGEQFF. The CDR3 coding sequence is TGTGCTAGCAGCTTAAACTACGGGGGTGAGCAGTTCTTC.

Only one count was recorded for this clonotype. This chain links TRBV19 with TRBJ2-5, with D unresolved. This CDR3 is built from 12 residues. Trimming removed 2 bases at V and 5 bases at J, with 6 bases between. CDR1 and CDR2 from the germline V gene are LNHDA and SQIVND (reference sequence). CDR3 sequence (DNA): TGTGCCAGTAGTATACTTGGGGAGACCCAGTACTTC. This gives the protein CASSILGETQYF.

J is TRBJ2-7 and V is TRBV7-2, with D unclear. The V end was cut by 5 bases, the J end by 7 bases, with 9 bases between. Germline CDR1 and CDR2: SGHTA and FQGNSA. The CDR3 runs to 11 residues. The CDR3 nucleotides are TGTGCCAGCAGCCCGGCGAAAGAGCAGTACTTC. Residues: CASSPAKEQYF.

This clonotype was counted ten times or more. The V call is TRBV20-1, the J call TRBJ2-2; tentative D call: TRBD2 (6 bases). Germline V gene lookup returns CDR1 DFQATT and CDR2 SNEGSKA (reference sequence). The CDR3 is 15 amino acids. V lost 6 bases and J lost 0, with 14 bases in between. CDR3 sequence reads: CSATERVANTGELFF. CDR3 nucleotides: TGCAGTGCCACGGAGCGGGTTGCGAACACCGGGGAGCTGTTTTTT.

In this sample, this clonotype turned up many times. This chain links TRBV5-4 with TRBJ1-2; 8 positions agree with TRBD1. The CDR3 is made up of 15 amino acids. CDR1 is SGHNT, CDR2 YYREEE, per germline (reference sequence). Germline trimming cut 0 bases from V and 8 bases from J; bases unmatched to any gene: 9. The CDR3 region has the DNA TGTGCCAGCAGCTTGGGGAGCGCGGACAGGGACGGCTACACCTTC. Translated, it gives CASSLGSADRDGYTF.

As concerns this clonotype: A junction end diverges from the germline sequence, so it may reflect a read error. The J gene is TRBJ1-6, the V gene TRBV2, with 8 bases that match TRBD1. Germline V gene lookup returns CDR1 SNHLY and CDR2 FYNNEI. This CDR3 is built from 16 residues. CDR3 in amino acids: CASSVDRGVGNSPLQF. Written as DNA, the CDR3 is TGTGCCAGCAGTGTAGACAGGGGAGTTGGCAATTCACCACTCCAATTT.

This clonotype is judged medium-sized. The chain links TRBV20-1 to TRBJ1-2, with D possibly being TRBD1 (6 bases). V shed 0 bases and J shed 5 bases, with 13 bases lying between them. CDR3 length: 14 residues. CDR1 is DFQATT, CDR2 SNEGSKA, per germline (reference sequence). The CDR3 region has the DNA TGCAGTGCTAGAGATATTGGGGGCGGGTATGGCTACACCTTC. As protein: CSARDIGGGYGYTF.

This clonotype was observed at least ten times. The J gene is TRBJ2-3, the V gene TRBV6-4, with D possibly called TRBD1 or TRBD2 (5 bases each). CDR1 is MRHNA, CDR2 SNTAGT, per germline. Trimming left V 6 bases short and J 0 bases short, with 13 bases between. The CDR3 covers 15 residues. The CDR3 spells CASSERDGSTDTQYF. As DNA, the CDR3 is TGTGCCAGCAGCGAAAGGGACGGCAGCACAGATACGCAGTATTTT.

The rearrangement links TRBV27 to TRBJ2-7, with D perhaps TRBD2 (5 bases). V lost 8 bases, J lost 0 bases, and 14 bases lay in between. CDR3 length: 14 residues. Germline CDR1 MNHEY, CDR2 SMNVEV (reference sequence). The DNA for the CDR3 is TGTGCCAGCGGTAACGGACTTAACTCCTACGAGCAGTACTTC. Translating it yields CASGNGLNSYEQYF.

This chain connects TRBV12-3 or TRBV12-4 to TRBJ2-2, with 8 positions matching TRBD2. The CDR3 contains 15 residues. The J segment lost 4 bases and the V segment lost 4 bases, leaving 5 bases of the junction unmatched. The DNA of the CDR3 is TGTGCCAGCAGTTCGGGGGGGACACGCACCGGGGAGCTGTTTTTT. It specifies CASSSGGTRTGELFF.

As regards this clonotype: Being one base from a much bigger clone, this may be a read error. The CDR3 spells CASSQYLTGELFF. DNA of the CDR3: TGTGCCAGCAGCCAATACCTTACCGGGGAGCTGTTTTTT. The V and J genes are TRBV7-6 and TRBJ2-2; D gene ambiguous. Germline-derived CDR1 and CDR2 are SGHVS and FNYEAQ. The CDR3 runs to 13 residues. Trimming took off 5 bases at V and 5 bases at J, with 9 bases between the two ends.

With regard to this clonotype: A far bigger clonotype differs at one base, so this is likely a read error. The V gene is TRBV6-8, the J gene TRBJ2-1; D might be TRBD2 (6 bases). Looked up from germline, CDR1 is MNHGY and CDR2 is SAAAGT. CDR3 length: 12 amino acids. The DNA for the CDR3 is TGTTCCACCTCGACTAGTGGCGGTGAGCAGTTCTTC. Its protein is CSTSTSGGEQFF.

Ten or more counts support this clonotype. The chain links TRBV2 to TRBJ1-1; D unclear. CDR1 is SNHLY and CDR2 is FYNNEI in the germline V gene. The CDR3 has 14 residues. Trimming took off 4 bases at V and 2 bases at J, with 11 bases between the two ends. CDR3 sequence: CASSVKGKNTEAFF. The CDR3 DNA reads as TGTGCCAGCAGTGTCAAGGGTAAAAACACTGAAGCTTTCTTT.

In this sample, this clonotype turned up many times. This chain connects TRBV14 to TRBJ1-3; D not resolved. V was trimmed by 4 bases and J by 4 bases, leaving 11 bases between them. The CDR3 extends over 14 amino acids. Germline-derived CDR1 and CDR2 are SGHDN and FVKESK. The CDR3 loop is CASSLPGRGNTIYF. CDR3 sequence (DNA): TGTGCCAGCAGCCTCCCGGGAAGGGGAAACACCATATATTTT. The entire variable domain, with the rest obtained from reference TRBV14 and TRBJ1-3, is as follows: EAGVTQFPSHSVIEKGQTVTLRCDPISGHDNLYWYRRVMGKEIKFLLHFVKESKQDESGMPNNRFLAERTGGTYSTLKVQPAELEDSGVYFCASSLPGRGNTIYFGEGSWLTVV.

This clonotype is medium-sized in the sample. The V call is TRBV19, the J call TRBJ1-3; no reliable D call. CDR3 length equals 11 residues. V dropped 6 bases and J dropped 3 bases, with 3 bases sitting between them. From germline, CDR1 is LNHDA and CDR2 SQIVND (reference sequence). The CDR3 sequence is CASRGGNTIYF. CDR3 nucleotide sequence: TGTGCCAGTAGGGGTGGAAACACCATATATTTT.

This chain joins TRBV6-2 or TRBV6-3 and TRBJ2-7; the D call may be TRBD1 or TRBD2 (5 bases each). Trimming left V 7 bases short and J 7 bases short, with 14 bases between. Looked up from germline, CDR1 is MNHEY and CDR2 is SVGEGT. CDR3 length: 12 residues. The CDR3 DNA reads TGTGCCAGCATTCCCGGGACGTTGGAGCAGTACGTC. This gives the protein CASIPGTLEQYV.

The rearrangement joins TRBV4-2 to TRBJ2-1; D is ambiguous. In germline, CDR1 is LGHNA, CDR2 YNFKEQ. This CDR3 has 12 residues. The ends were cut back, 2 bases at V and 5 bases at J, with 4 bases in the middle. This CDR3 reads CASSQRDNEQFF. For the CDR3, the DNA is TGTGCCAGCAGCCAAAGGGACAATGAGCAGTTCTTC.

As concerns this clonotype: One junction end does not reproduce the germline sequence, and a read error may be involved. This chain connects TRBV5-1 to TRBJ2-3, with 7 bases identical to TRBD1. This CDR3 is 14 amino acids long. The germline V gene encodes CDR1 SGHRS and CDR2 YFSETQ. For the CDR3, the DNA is TGCGACAGCAGACAGGGACCGTCCACAGATACGCAGTATTTT. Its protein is CDSRQGPSTDTQYF. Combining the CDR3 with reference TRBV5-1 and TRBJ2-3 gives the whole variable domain KAGVTQTPRYLIKTRGQQVTLSCSPISGHRSVSWYQQTPGQGLQFLFEYFSETQRNKGNFPGRFSGRQFSNSRSEMNVSTLELGDSALYLCDSRQGPSTDTQYFGPGTRLTVL.

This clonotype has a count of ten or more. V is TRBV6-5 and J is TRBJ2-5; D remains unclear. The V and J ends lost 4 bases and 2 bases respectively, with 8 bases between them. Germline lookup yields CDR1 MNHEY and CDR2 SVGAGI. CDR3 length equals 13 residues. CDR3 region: CASSSRMQETQYF. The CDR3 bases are TGTGCCAGCAGTTCTCGGATGCAAGAGACCCAGTACTTC.

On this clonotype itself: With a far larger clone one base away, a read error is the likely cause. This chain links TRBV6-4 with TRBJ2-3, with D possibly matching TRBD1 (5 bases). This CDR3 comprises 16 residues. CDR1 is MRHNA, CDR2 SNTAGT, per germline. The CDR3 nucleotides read TGTGCCAGCAGTTACCTTTCGACAGTAAACACATATACGCAGTATTTT. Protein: CASSYLSTVNTYTQYF.

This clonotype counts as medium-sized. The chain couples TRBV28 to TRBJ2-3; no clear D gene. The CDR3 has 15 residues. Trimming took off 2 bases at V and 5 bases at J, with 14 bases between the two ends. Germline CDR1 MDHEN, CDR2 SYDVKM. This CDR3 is CASSLGLLGKDTQYF. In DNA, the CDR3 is TGTGCCAGCAGTTTAGGGCTTCTTGGAAAAGATACGCAGTATTTT.